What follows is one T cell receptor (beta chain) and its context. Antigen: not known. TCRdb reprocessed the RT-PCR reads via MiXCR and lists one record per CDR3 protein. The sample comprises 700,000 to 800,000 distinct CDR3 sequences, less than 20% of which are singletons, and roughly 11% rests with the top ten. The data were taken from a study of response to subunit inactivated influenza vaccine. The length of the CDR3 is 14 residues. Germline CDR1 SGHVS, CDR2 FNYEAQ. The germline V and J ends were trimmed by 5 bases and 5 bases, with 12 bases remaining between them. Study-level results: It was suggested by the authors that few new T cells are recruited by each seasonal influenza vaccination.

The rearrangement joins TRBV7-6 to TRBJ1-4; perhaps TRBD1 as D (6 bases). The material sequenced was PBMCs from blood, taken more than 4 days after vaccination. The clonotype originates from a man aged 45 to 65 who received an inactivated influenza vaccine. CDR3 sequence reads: CASSRDRSNEKLFF. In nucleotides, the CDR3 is TGTGCCAGCAGCCGCGACAGGAGCAATGAAAAACTGTTTTTT.